This T cell receptor beta chain originates from a study of T cell repertoires in cytomegalovirus infection. Study at large: CMV infection together with matching HLA type was indicated by public TCR beta signatures.

MiXCR, applied by TCRdb to the reads, yields one record per CDR3 protein. The table records about 160,000 distinct CDR3 sequences, 17% of them present only once. The specimen sequenced was CD8+ T cells from PBMCs. The sequence derives from a human donor in good health (CMV status not recorded). Some clones in this sample may be carry-over from other donors' samples.

The CDR3 sequence: CASSSREGYSNQPQHF. CDR3 bases: TGTGCCAGCAGCTCGAGGGAGGGATATAGCAATCAGCCCCAGCATTTT. The rearrangement links TRBV28 to TRBJ1-5; D is undetermined. Looked up from germline, CDR1 is MDHEN and CDR2 is SYDVKM. The V end was cut by 6 bases, the J end by 0 bases, with 15 bases between. The CDR3 is 16 residues long.